These 26 T cell receptor beta chains originate from one sample sequenced in a study of T cell responses to AZD1222 COVID-19 vaccine listed by TCRdb under 2021. The intended sense of this specimen's time point label: baseline before first vaccination. The library relied on the immunoSEQ multiplex PCR assay. Not all clones reach the TCRdb copy of this immuneACCESS table, which keeps in-frame sequences only. Checked studies attribute under half of the gap to unresolved V genes and leave the rest unexplained. Present in this sample are around 110,000 clones, roughly nine tenths of which were seen just once. The ten most abundant clones make up 5% to 6% of the sample. This material consisted of peripheral blood, taken on day 0 of AZD1222 vaccination. The receptors come from an adult in good health.

This chain uses TRBV10-3 with TRBJ1-2, with D possibly being TRBD1 (6 bases). CDR3 size: 16 residues. Trimming took 5 bases from V and 2 from J, leaving 18 bases between them. CDR1 is ENHRY and CDR2 is SYGVKD in the germline V gene. CDR3 sequence: CAISYTGSPGNYGYTF. The CDR3 region has the DNA TGTGCCATCAGTTACACAGGGTCACCGGGAAACTATGGCTACACCTTC.

The chain carries TRBV27 and TRBJ2-3; D may correspond to TRBD1 or TRBD2 (6 bases each). Germline V gives CDR1 MNHEY, CDR2 SMNVEV (reference sequence). Trimming removed 2 bases from V and 2 bases from J, with 20 bases in between. The CDR3 consists of 18 residues. The CDR3 spells CASSLIRKGGRATDTQYF. DNA for the CDR3: TGTGCCAGCAGTTTAATCCGAAAGGGGGGTCGAGCCACAGATACGCAGTATTTT.

The chain links TRBV21-1 to TRBJ2-5; TRBD2 reflects the table's D call only, with no check against the DNA. TRBV21-1 is classified as a pseudogene. CDR3 length: 15 amino acids. The chain's CDR3 is CASSKSTSDTETQYF. CDR3 nucleotides: TGTGCCAGCAGCAAATCTACTAGCGACACAGAGACCCAGTACTTC.

This sequence joins TRBV12-3 or TRBV12-4 and TRBJ1-2; D is possibly TRBD1 (5 bases). The V and J ends lost 1 base and 2 bases respectively, with 5 bases between them. This CDR3 is 13 amino acids long. The CDR3 sequence: CASSLGQNYGYTF. DNA for the CDR3: TGTGCCAGCAGTTTAGGACAGAACTATGGCTACACCTTC.

This chain joins TRBV7-9 and TRBJ1-1; D not resolved. V was shortened by 5 bases and J by 0 bases, with 7 bases between the two germline ends. The CDR3 is 13 residues long. CDR1 and CDR2 from the germline V gene are SEHNR and FQNEAQ (reference sequence). The CDR3 coding sequence is TGTGCCAGCAGCCTGGACCTGAACACTGAAGCTTTCTTT. This translates into CASSLDLNTEAFF.

The genes are TRBV10-3 and TRBJ1-2; D is possibly TRBD1 (6 bases). The V and J ends lost 4 bases and 5 bases respectively, with 8 bases between them. Germline values: CDR1 ENHRY, CDR2 SYGVKD. The CDR3 is made up of 12 amino acids. The CDR3 DNA sequence: TGTGCCATCAGTGGGGACAATTATGGCTACACCTTC. As protein: CAISGDNYGYTF.

The CDR3: CSASRSGELFF. The CDR3, as DNA: TGCAGTGCTAGCCGATCCGGGGAGCTGTTTTTT. The V call is TRBV20-1, the J call TRBJ2-2; D gene unclear. CDR3 length: 11 amino acids. Germline V gene data show CDR1 as DFQATT and CDR2 as SNEGSKA (reference sequence). V lost 3 bases to trimming and J lost 6 bases, with 5 bases between them.

The genes are TRBV6-5 and TRBJ2-5, with D perhaps matching TRBD1 or TRBD2 (5 bases each). Looked up from germline, CDR1 is MNHEY and CDR2 is SVGAGI. This CDR3 is built from 14 residues. V shed 2 bases and J shed 5 bases, with 12 bases lying between them. DNA for the CDR3: TGTGCCAGCAGTTACCTAGGGACCGGCGAGACCCAGTACTTC. Translating it yields CASSYLGTGETQYF.

The gene calls are TRBV27 and TRBJ1-2; D is perhaps TRBD1 (6 bases). Germline values: CDR1 MNHEY, CDR2 SMNVEV (reference sequence). CDR3 length: 14 amino acids. Trimming cost V 3 bases and J 8 bases, with 16 bases left between them. CDR3 protein: CASSLGAIPRGYTF. CDR3 bases: TGTGCCAGCAGTTTGGGGGCAATCCCCAGGGGCTACACCTTC.

This chain uses TRBV14 with TRBJ1-6; possibly TRBD1 for D (5 bases). Trimming stripped 7 bases from V and 7 bases from J, with 11 bases between. CDR3 length: 13 residues. Germline V CDR1 and CDR2: SGHDN, FVKESK. CDR3 sequence: CASMQGPNSPLHF. The CDR3 DNA follows: TGTGCCAGCATGCAGGGCCCGAATTCACCCCTCCACTTT.

The rearrangement joins TRBV27 to TRBJ1-1; D is undetermined. The CDR3 has 14 residues. Per germline, CDR1 MNHEY and CDR2 SMNVEV (reference sequence). V was clipped by 2 bases and J by 7 bases, with 14 bases between them. The CDR3 nucleotides read TGTGCCAGCAGTTTAGGCCCGTTTGGAGGTGAAGCTTTCTTT. Protein product: CASSLGPFGGEAFF.

The count of this clone is one. This rearrangement joins TRBV28 to TRBJ2-7, with TRBD2 matching 15 bases. The length of the CDR3 is 13 residues. With 6 bases clipped from V and 12 bases from J, the junction kept 6 bases outside the gene matches. CDR1 is MDHEN and CDR2 is SYDVKM in the germline V gene. The CDR3 sequence: CASSKGLAGGLYF. CDR3 in DNA: TGTGCCAGCAGCAAGGGACTAGCGGGAGGTCTGTACTTC.

The chain employs TRBV3-1 (or the pseudogene TRBV3-2) and TRBJ2-5; TRBD2 might be the D (6 bases). Deletions cut 0 bases from V and 5 bases from J, with 13 bases between. The CDR3 has 15 amino acids. The V gene's germline CDR1 is LGHDT and CDR2 YNNKEL (reference sequence). The CDR3: CASSQDTGLKETQYF. The CDR3 DNA reads TGTGCCAGCAGCCAAGATACGGGACTGAAGGAGACCCAGTACTTC.

This chain links TRBV7-6 with TRBJ1-1; 7 nucleotides agree with TRBD1. V trimming: 1 base; J trimming: 4 bases; junction bases outside the gene matches: 3. This CDR3 contains 14 residues. CDR1 is SGHVS and CDR2 is FNYEAQ in the germline V gene. The CDR3 spells CASSLDRGATEAFF. The CDR3 DNA sequence: TGTGCCAGCAGCTTAGACAGGGGTGCCACTGAAGCTTTCTTT.

V usage is TRBV5-1 and J usage is TRBJ1-5, with D uncertain. Germline V gives CDR1 SGHRS, CDR2 YFSETQ. The CDR3 is 13 residues long. Trimming pared 0 bases from V and 6 bases from J, leaving 7 bases between. Written as DNA, the CDR3 is TGCGCCAGCAGCTTGGACTTGGGTCAGCCCCAGCATTTT. Encoded protein: CASSLDLGQPQHF.

The V call is TRBV3-1 (or the pseudogene TRBV3-2), the J call TRBJ1-1; 8 nucleotides agree with TRBD1. CDR1 LGHDT and CDR2 YNNKEL come from the germline V gene (reference sequence). The J segment lost 0 bases and the V segment lost 4 bases, leaving 7 bases of the junction unmatched. The CDR3 has 16 amino acids. In nucleotides, the CDR3 is TGTGCCAGCAGCCCCGGGACAGGAGGGATGAACACTGAAGCTTTCTTT. This codes for CASSPGTGGMNTEAFF.

The table lists this clone with a count of one. The rearrangement links TRBV5-1 to TRBJ2-3, with 11 nucleotides matching TRBD2. The trim removed 4 bases at V and 2 bases at J, leaving 3 bases unmatched. Germline-derived CDR1 and CDR2 are SGHRS and YFSETQ. This CDR3 spans 15 amino acids. The CDR3 sequence is CASSLAGGLTDTQYF. The CDR3 DNA follows: TGCGCCAGCAGCCTAGCGGGAGGCCTCACAGATACGCAGTATTTT.

This rearrangement joins TRBV29-1 to TRBJ2-1, with D possibly being TRBD1 (6 bases). The length of the CDR3 is 15 residues. Between the trimmed V and J ends, which lost 7 bases and 0 bases, there was a span of 16 bases. Germline-derived CDR1 and CDR2 are SQVTM and ANQGSEA. The CDR3 loop reads CSAPGDGGSYNEQFF. CDR3 coding DNA: TGCAGCGCCCCAGGGGATGGGGGCTCCTACAATGAGCAGTTCTTC.

On this clone: A read error may account for a junction end that differs from germline. J is TRBJ2-7 and V is TRBV7-2; TRBD2 matches at 11 bases. CDR1 and CDR2 (germline): SGHTA, FQGNSA. The CDR3 has 14 amino acids. DNA of the CDR3: TGTGCCAGCAGTTTAGCGGGAGGGCCGTCCGAGCAGTACTTC. It specifies CASSLAGGPSEQYF.

Here the CDR3 reads CASSGQATEAFF. The CDR3 DNA reads as TGTGCCAGCAGTGGCCAAGCCACTGAAGCTTTCTTT. The chain couples TRBV2 to TRBJ1-1; no clear D. This CDR3 has 12 residues. V gave up 4 bases and J gave up 4 bases, with 7 bases separating them. From germline, CDR1 is SNHLY and CDR2 FYNNEI. The whole variable domain, filled in from reference TRBV2 and TRBJ1-1, reads EPEVTQTPSHQVTQMGQEVILRCVPISNHLYFYWYRQILGQKVEFLVSFYNNEISEKSEIFDDQFSVERPDGSNFTLKIRSTKLEDSAMYFCASSGQATEAFFGQGTRLTVV.

The rearrangement uses TRBV10-1 and TRBJ1-5, with D unresolved. The V gene lost 4 bases and the J gene lost 9 bases, with 7 bases spanning the gap. The CDR3 covers 11 residues. Germline V CDR1 and CDR2: WNHNN, SYGVQD (reference sequence). The CDR3 DNA is TGCGCCAGCAGTGGCGGTTCGCCCCAGCATTTT. Amino acids: CASSGGSPQHF.

The rearrangement joins TRBV10-3 to TRBJ2-1, with 8 bases identical to TRBD1. Germline CDR1 and CDR2: ENHRY and SYGVKD. The CDR3 is made up of 15 amino acids. The J segment lost 5 bases and the V segment lost 3 bases, leaving 6 bases of the junction unmatched. The DNA of the CDR3 is TGTGCCATCAGTGACCGGGACAGGCAGCACAATGAGCAGTTCTTC. Its protein product is CAISDRDRQHNEQFF.

V and J are TRBV5-1 and TRBJ1-1; D is ambiguous. This CDR3 is 15 amino acids long. Trimming removed 1 base at V and 0 bases at J, with 10 bases between. Germline CDR1 and CDR2: SGHRS and YFSETQ. CDR3 sequence: CASSLLSGVNTEAFF. In DNA, the CDR3 is TGCGCCAGCAGCTTGCTCTCAGGTGTGAACACTGAAGCTTTCTTT.

The chain carries TRBV15 and TRBJ1-5; possibly TRBD1 for D (6 bases). Germline loops: CDR1 LNHNV, CDR2 YYDKDF (reference sequence). The CDR3 has 15 amino acids. Trimming left V 3 bases short and J 4 bases short, with 13 bases between. CDR3 DNA: TGTGCCACCAGCAGGACAGGCAGGGCAAATCAGCCCCAGCATTTT. Translated: CATSRTGRANQPQHF.

The chain recombines TRBV6-5 with TRBJ2-1, with D tentatively TRBD2 (6 bases). V lost 6 bases and J lost 5, with 17 bases in between. There are 15 residues in the CDR3. Germline V gene lookup returns CDR1 MNHEY and CDR2 SVGAGI. The CDR3 DNA is TGTGCCAGCAGCCCAGAGGAGGGTAGGCACAATGAGCAGTTCTTC. Protein sequence: CASSPEEGRHNEQFF.

The chain carries TRBV4-3 and TRBJ2-7; D may correspond to TRBD1 or TRBD2 (6 bases each). Trimming shortened V by 3 bases and J by 10 bases, and 10 bases separated the two germline ends. The CDR3 is 11 residues long. CDR1 is LGHNA, CDR2 YSLEER, per germline. CDR3 DNA: TGCGCCAGCAGCCAGGGGGGCAGACAGTACTTC. Translating gives CASSQGGRQYF.